This is a list of T cell receptor beta chains from one sample in a study of T cell responses to AZD1222 COVID-19 vaccine. The data were produced by immunoSEQ multiplex PCR, yet TCRdb's version contains in-frame clones alone and is incomplete. The sample includes over 130,000 clones, 85% to 90% of them seen just once. The sample consisted of peripheral blood, taken 28 days after the second AZD1222 dose. These receptors all stem from an adult who received the AZD1222 COVID-19 vaccine. Both conserved end residues are part of each CDR3. The order of the fields is J gene, V gene, clone size, D gene, CDR3 protein, CDR3 DNA. D genes are given only for firm matches. Size is stated for part of the rows, as once, few or many counts, or as a class when the clone is expanded.

TRBJ1-6 TRBV30 . . CAWRDNRAGNSPLHF TGTGCCTGGAGGGACAACAGGGCGGGAAATTCACCCCTCCACTTT
TRBJ1-1 TRBV21-1 . . CASVGDTVVRTEAFF TGTGCCAGCGTAGGGGACACCGTTGTTCGCACTGAAGCTTTCTTT
TRBJ1-1 TRBV3-1/TRBV3-2 . . CASSQRGKANTEAFF TGTGCCAGCAGCCAGAGGGGCAAAGCGAACACTGAAGCTTTCTTT
TRBJ1-2 TRBV7-2 . . CASSLGVSKVYGYTF TGTGCCAGCAGCTTAGGGGTTTCTAAAGTCTATGGCTACACCTTC
TRBJ2-1 TRBV5-1 . . CASSLGLQGVPEQFF TGCGCCAGCAGCCTGGGGCTACAGGGAGTCCCCGAGCAGTTCTTC
TRBJ1-3 TRBV7-9 . . CASSSRGDSGNTIYF TGTGCCAGCAGCTCTAGGGGAGACTCTGGAAACACCATATATTTT
TRBJ2-4 TRBV28 . . CASSHSGVVVNIQYF TGTGCCAGCAGTCATTCAGGGGTCGTGGTGAACATTCAGTACTTC
TRBJ1-1 TRBV18 . . CASSPVEATNTEAFF TGTGCCAGCTCACCAGTAGAGGCGACGAACACTGAAGCTTTCTTT
TRBJ2-4 TRBV9 . TRBD1 CASSSNQGAGDIQYF TGTGCCAGCAGCTCAAACCAGGGGGCTGGGGACATTCAGTACTTC
TRBJ2-3 TRBV3-1/TRBV3-2 . TRBD2 CASSQESVLAGEDTQYF TGTGCCAGCAGCCAAGAATCCGTACTAGCGGGAGAAGATACGCAGTATTTT
TRBJ2-7 TRBV4-3 . TRBD1 CASSKGQGGSYEQYF TGCGCCAGCAGCAAGGGACAGGGAGGCTCCTACGAGCAGTACTTC
TRBJ1-1 TRBV19 . . CASSIGLQKNTEAFF TGTGCCAGTAGTATAGGGCTACAGAAGAACACTGAAGCTTTCTTT
TRBJ1-6 TRBV11-2 . . CASSLDARGYRSGTPLHF TGTGCCAGCAGCTTAGATGCCCGAGGTTACAGATCTGGGACACCCCTCCACTTT
TRBJ2-6 TRBV5-1 . . CASSLLISGANVLTF TGCGCCAGCAGCCTTCTTATCTCTGGGGCCAACGTCCTGACTTTC
TRBJ1-5 TRBV7-2 . . CASSLDRINQPQHF TGTGCCAGCAGCTTAGACAGGATAAATCAGCCCCAGCATTTT
TRBJ1-4 TRBV7-2 few . CASSLTLSSTGKLFF TGTGCCAGCAGCTTAACCTTGTCCTCCACCGGAAAACTGTTTTTT
TRBJ2-5 TRBV15 once . CATSRGTAQETQYF TGTGCCACCAGCAGAGGAACTGCTCAAGAGACCCAGTACTTC
TRBJ1-2 TRBV6-5 . . CASSPNLGFYGYTF TGTGCCAGCAGTCCTAACCTGGGGTTCTATGGCTACACCTTC
TRBJ1-1 TRBV12-5 . . CASRLGEGTEAFF TGTGCTAGCCGATTGGGGGAGGGCACTGAAGCTTTCTTT
TRBJ1-2 TRBV7-2 . . CASSLDRGPYGYTF TGTGCCAGCAGCTTAGACCGAGGACCCTATGGCTACACCTTC
TRBJ2-7 TRBV28 . TRBD1 CASIAGTGPHYEQYF TGTGCCAGCATCGCCGGGACAGGGCCCCACTACGAGCAGTACTTC
TRBJ1-6 TRBV6-5 . . CASSPAGGVRSPLHF TGTGCCAGCAGTCCCGCGGGGGGGGTCCGATCACCCCTCCACTTT
TRBJ2-3 TRBV10-1 . . CASSGTTSTDTQYF TGCGCCAGCAGTGGGACAACTAGCACAGATACGCAGTATTTT
TRBJ2-5 TRBV5-4 . TRBD2 CASSFSGSETQYF TGTGCCAGCAGCTTTAGCGGGAGCGAGACCCAGTACTTC